A selection of T cell receptor beta chains follows, all from one sample in a study of Ad26.COV2.S vaccination and SARS-CoV-2 variants. Here immunoSEQ multiplex PCR was the method, and the copy in TCRdb shows in-frame clones only, minus some. The sample has about 320,000 clones; around 81% are singletons. The sequencing here drew on peripheral blood, taken in a trial of Ad26.COV2.S vaccine versus placebo. Receptor source: a person between 18 and 59 years old who received the Ad26.COV2.S COVID-19 vaccine or a placebo. The CDR3 runs from the conserved cysteine through the conserved F or W. D genes are given only for firm matches. Clone sizes are given selectively: once, few, many, or a class where the clone is expanded.

v_gene	d_gene	j_gene	abundance	CDR3aa	CDR3nt
TRBV18	.	TRBJ1-1	.	CASSPAVQNTEAFF	TGTGCCAGCTCACCGGCTGTGCAAAACACTGAAGCTTTCTTT
TRBV7-8	TRBD1	TRBJ1-5	.	CASSIRQGSNQPQHF	TGTGCCAGCAGCATAAGACAGGGGAGCAATCAGCCCCAGCATTTT
TRBV25-1	TRBD2	TRBJ2-1	few	CASSELRGGSYNEQFF	TGTGCCAGCAGTGAGTTACGGGGGGGCTCCTACAATGAGCAGTTCTTC
TRBV5-1	.	TRBJ2-5	.	CASSWVQIQETQYF	TGCGCCAGCAGTTGGGTTCAAATCCAAGAGACCCAGTACTTC
TRBV25-1	TRBD2	TRBJ2-6	.	CASSASRGGASGANVLTF	TGTGCCAGCAGCGCCTCGCGGGGGGGAGCATCTGGGGCCAACGTCCTGACTTTC
TRBV12-3/TRBV12-4	.	TRBJ1-1	few	CASNRGYTEAFF	TGTGCCAGCAATCGAGGATACACTGAAGCTTTCTTT
TRBV7-3	.	TRBJ1-2	.	CASSLTTVQGYTF	TGTGCCAGCAGCTTAACAACTGTGCAAGGCTACACCTTC
TRBV5-5	TRBD1	TRBJ1-6	.	CASSLDRDSPLHF	TGTGCCAGCAGCCTAGACAGGGATTCACCCCTCCACTTT
TRBV10-1	TRBD2	TRBJ2-5	.	CASSHTAGAGLATQYF	TGCGCCAGCAGTCATACAGCGGGGGCCGGCCTGGCGACCCAGTACTTC
TRBV30	.	TRBJ1-2	once	CAWRTERAYGYTF	TGTGCCTGGCGAACAGAAAGAGCCTATGGCTACACCTTC
TRBV6-5	.	TRBJ1-1	.	CASRQGGTEAFF	TGTGCCAGCAGGCAGGGTGGGACTGAAGCTTTCTTT
TRBV6-5	.	TRBJ2-5	once	CASMRGGLRGETQYF	TGTGCCAGCATGCGAGGAGGCCTCCGCGGGGAGACCCAGTACTTC
TRBV3-1/TRBV3-2	.	TRBJ2-1	.	CASSGTYNEQFF	TGTGCCAGCAGCGGCACCTACAATGAGCAGTTCTTC
TRBV28	.	TRBJ2-7	.	CASSLWSGTGEQYF	TGTGCCAGCAGTTTGTGGTCGGGGACGGGGGAGCAGTACTTC
TRBV4-1	TRBD2	TRBJ2-1	.	CASSPLAGVFSPNEQFF	TGCGCCAGCAGTCCACTAGCGGGGGTCTTTTCCCCCAATGAGCAGTTCTTC
TRBV3-1/TRBV3-2	.	TRBJ1-2	few	CASSPFGENYGYTF	TGTGCCAGCAGCCCCTTTGGGGAGAACTATGGCTACACCTTC
TRBV28	.	TRBJ1-2	.	CASGTTGGSNYGYTF	TGTGCCAGCGGAACGACAGGCGGTTCAAACTATGGCTACACCTTC
TRBV28	.	TRBJ1-4	.	CASSISLGSFANEKLFF	TGTGCCAGCAGTATATCCTTAGGGTCCTTCGCTAATGAAAAACTGTTTTTT
TRBV9	TRBD1	TRBJ1-6	.	CASSTGTAYSPLHF	TGTGCCAGCAGCACCGGGACAGCCTATTCACCCCTCCACTTT
TRBV28	TRBD1	TRBJ2-2	.	CASRGTGNTGELFF	TGTGCCAGCAGGGGGACAGGGAACACCGGGGAGCTGTTTTTT
TRBV25-1	TRBD1	TRBJ2-3	.	CASSDGTGRADTQYF	TGTGCCAGCAGTGATGGGACAGGGAGGGCAGATACGCAGTATTTT
TRBV9	.	TRBJ2-7	.	CASSVDYEQYF	TGTGCCAGCAGCGTCGACTACGAGCAGTACTTC